This TCR beta chain is from a study of cytomegalovirus exposure and HLA in healthy donors (TCRdb year 2017). With respect to the entire study: An earlier analysis of approximately 550 of the donors reported 250 to 300 Gb of sequence data and about 100 million unique TCR beta sequences from some 180 million T cells. The genetic ancestry cluster associated with self-reported Caucasian donors included over 65% of the 398 genotyped donors. Typing coverage varied by locus: roughly 620-640 donors for A, B, C, DRB1 and DQB1; roughly 500 for DQA1; over 600 for DPA1; roughly 450 for DPB1. To predict cytomegalovirus infection status, the study combined high-throughput TCR immunosequencing, statistical association of individual TCRs with disease status, and machine learning. The study aimed to test whether cataloging public T cell receptors could reveal signatures of past pathogen exposure. Alongside the repertoire data, information on donor age, sex, ethnicity and CMV serostatus was compiled. Among 350 to 400 genotyped donors of the cohort, an average of roughly 240,000 unique TCR beta nucleotide sequences were sequenced per donor, about a sixth of them non-productive. Because of strong linkage in the cohort, roughly five DR-DQ haplotypes were treated as single units for association and clustering. In addition to the first cohort of 500 to 850 subjects, a separate validation cohort of 130 or so different subjects was used. Every repertoire in the discovery cohort had been generated on one and the same sequencing platform. To decide whether each TCR beta V gene segment behaved as functional or pseudogenic, an earlier analysis of 587 of the donors relied on high-throughput TCR beta sequencing. To study patterns of TCR occurrence, a later analysis re-analyzed previously published TCR beta repertoires from 650 to 750 donors and added high-resolution HLA genotyping. An early release that covered more than 550 HLA-typed donors contained approximately 300 gigabases of sequencing data and approximately 85 million unique TCR sequences. A later genetic analysis used genome-wide SNP genotypes for about 65% of the 666 donors, treating that subset as a discovery cohort. The study used immunosequencing to profile the T cell repertoires of approximately 630 subjects and linked those repertoires to cytomegalovirus serostatus. In the later analysis, no new phenotypic data were used to find candidate immune exposures; instead, reliance was placed on TCR beta sequences and their occurrence across donors. HLA typing covered class I and class II loci at four-digit resolution. The study at large found these results: Assigning TCR associations to individual alleles was difficult when HLA alleles, especially DR and DQ, strongly co-occurred. In the study, about 150 TCR beta chains were listed as associated with cytomegalovirus. The classifier was reported to diagnose cytomegalovirus status with high specificity and sensitivity in both the original cohort and the validation cohort. Some IMGT-functional V segments, including TRBV6-2 and TRBV6-3, could not be told apart with the 87-base-pair reads, so those segments were excluded. In a later analysis, HLA-associated TCR beta chains showed more clonal expansion and lower generation probabilities than non-associated chains that were equally common. Because HLA typing was unavailable for some donors at each locus, only the typed subset was used in association tests. According to a later analysis, parvovirus B19, influenza, CMV and Epstein-Barr virus appeared linked to several top co-occurrence clusters. V-gene and J-gene trimming of TCR beta chains was associated with a missense DCLRE1C variant in a later genetic analysis, and the association was replicated in an independent cohort. A cluster of highly shared sequence variants was judged likely to represent a technical artifact of the sequencing pipeline. Only TCR beta chains were sequenced in this cohort, and the absence of alpha or paired-chain data limited detectable features. Three of the identified cytomegalovirus-associated TCR beta chains were confirmed in vitro to be specific for cytomegalovirus antigens. According to a later analysis, TCR association rates differed among HLA loci, with DRB1 alleles showing the most associated TCRs and HLA-C alleles showing the fewest. According to a later genetic analysis, donors in an Asian-associated ancestry cluster had fewer N-insertions in productive TCRs than the approximately 690-donor mean. An earlier analysis of 450 to 750 of the donors showed that most TCR beta V segments appeared in productive rearrangements either about 87% or about 30% of the time, which broadly matched IMGT annotations. Roughly uniform sequencing depth across donors was assumed in presence/absence analyses, although this assumption may not hold. The earlier analysis of approximately 590 of the donors excluded roughly 17 rarely observed V segments, including chromosome 9 orphons, because counts were too low. A further reported finding was that TCR beta sequences accurately predicted the HLA-A and HLA-B alleles for most subjects in the first cohort. Correlated functional status among segregating V segments might be attributable to linkage disequilibrium, but an unknown experimental factor could not be ruled out. The authors suggested that the approach could potentially be generalized to other disease states and immunological phenotypes. Most TCR sequences were seen in very few donors, while some public TCRs were found in many individuals. In a later analysis, most CMV-associated TCR beta chains were found to appear HLA-restricted, with HLA associations seemingly driven largely by CMV exposure. A later analysis associated 15,000 to 20,000 TCR beta sequences with specific HLA alleles at a false discovery rate of 0.05. For the cohort, immune exposure information was limited to CMV serostatus.

In total, 500 to 700 healthy bone marrow donors made up the cohort. All cohort members were sampled while nominally healthy, although unrecorded immune exposures were likely present. The donor was CMV seronegative and belonged to the group of 352 seronegative cohort members. A peripheral blood sample was collected from each donor, and TCR beta sequencing was performed on peripheral blood mononuclear cells. Genomic DNA was extracted from the blood cell samples with the Qiagen DNeasy Blood Extraction Kit. Libraries were prepared through the immunoSEQ multiplex PCR assay. A mixture of 60 forward primers for TCR Vbeta segments and 13 reverse primers for TCR Jbeta segments was used in the multiplex PCR. The CDR3 region of rearranged TCR beta genes was amplified from genomic DNA by a multiplex PCR assay. Amplified TCR beta libraries were sequenced as 87-base-pair reads on the Illumina HiSeq System. The source study handled its data this way. A later analysis tallied around 87 million unique TCR beta chains across the 660 or so repertoires, and about 12 million of those chains were shared by two or more donors. Raw reads were error-corrected and collapsed into unique sequences with a nearest-neighbor algorithm that merged closely related sequences to remove PCR and sequencing errors. To assign V, D and J gene segments, CDR3 sequences were aligned to IMGT reference sequences. For a sequence to be retained, a match of at least six nucleotides to both a V gene segment and a J gene segment was required. A rearrangement was called productive if the CDR3 had no stop codons and remained in frame with V and J, and every other rearrangement was called non-productive. Following IMGT convention, CDR3 was defined as the stretch from the second conserved V-encoded cysteine to the conserved J-encoded phenylalanine. The earlier analysis of some 540 of the donors excluded any sequence lacking an unambiguous match to a single V gene segment. An earlier analysis of about 590 of the donors classified V segments as functional when productive rearrangements were above 56.7% and as segregating when the standard deviation between donors was above 5%. A statistical classification framework was developed to diagnose cytomegalovirus status using the catalog of TCR beta chain sequences. In a later analysis, TCR nucleotide sequences were compared against IMGT/GENE-DB human TR gene sequences so that V and J genes could be assigned. A later analysis assigned CDR3 sequences and most-parsimonious VDJ recombination scenarios with the TCRdist pipeline. In a later analysis, every TCR beta chain was defined by the combination of its CDR3 amino acid sequence and its V-gene family, and reads without a unique V-gene family were dropped. To address suspected cross-contamination and a sequencing artifact, a later analysis removed roughly 640 highly shared, low-generation-probability nucleotide sequences. In a later analysis, a clonal expansion index was calculated for each public chain from normalized within-repertoire ranks of inferred template counts. In a later analysis, generation probabilities were computed using a VDJ recombination model fitted to out-of-frame rearrangements, and the results were checked against IGoR. A later analysis scored TCR-TCR, TCR-HLA and TCR-CMV co-occurrence with hypergeometric tests, applying a repertoire-size bias correction to TCR pairs. To estimate false discovery rates, a later analysis permuted the HLA or CMV assignments 20 times. In a later analysis, co-occurring TCRs were grouped using DBSCAN, and TCRdist sequence similarity was added for clustering within HLA-allele-positive subsets. For co-occurrence clustering, repertoires with fewer than 30,000 or more than 120,000 public chains were excluded, along with roughly five repertoires with anomalous nucleotide sharing. Not all clones reach the TCRdb copy of this immuneACCESS table, which keeps in-frame sequences only. Checked studies attribute under half of the gap to unresolved V genes and leave the rest unexplained. That table furnishes V, J and clone size, whereas the DNA furnished D and trimming. Recorded for this sample are 150,000 to 200,000 clones; approximately 86% of them occurred a single time. The ten largest clones take up approximately 1.9% of the sample.

V ends up 8 bases short and J 5 bases short, with an unmatched junction base count of 14. From the germline V gene, CDR1 is ENHRY and CDR2 is SYGVKD. Spanning cysteine to phenylalanine, the CDR3 consists of 16 amino acids. Only the CDR3 DNA stays, 48 bases, in frame from base 1. In regard to this clone: The antigen it recognizes is unknown. Base qualities are missing; no much larger clone stands one base away.

The receptor's source is a young woman in good health and CMV-seronegative. Sequencing was done on a sample of PBMCs. The rearrangement combines TRBV10-3 with TRBJ1-3; 8 junctional bases match TRBD1. The DNA reads TGTGCCATCTCAGGAAGTACTAGGGACAGGAGAAACACCATATATTTT. Its translation is CAISGSTRDRRNTIYF.